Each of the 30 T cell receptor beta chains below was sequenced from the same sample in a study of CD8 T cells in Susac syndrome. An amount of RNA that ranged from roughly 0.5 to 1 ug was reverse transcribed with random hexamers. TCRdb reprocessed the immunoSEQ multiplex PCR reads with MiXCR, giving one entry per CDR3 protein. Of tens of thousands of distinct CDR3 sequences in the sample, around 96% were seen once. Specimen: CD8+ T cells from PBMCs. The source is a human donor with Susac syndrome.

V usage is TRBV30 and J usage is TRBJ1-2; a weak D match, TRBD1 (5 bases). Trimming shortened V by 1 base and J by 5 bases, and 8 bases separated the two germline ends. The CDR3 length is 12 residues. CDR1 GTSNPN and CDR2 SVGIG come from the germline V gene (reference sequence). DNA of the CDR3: TGTGCCTGGAGTGGCGGGGGGTATGGCTACACCTTC. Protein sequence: CAWSGGGYGYTF.

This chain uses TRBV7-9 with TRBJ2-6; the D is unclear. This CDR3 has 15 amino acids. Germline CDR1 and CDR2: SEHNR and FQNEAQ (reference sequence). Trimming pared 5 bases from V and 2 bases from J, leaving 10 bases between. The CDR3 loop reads CASSQPVAGANVLTF. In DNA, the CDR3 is TGTGCCAGCAGCCAGCCAGTTGCTGGGGCCAACGTCCTGACTTTC.

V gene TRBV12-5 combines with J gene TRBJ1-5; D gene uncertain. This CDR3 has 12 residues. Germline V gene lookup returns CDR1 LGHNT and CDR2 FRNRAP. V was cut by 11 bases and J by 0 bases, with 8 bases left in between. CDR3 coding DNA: TGTGCTCGTTACCTTAGCAATCAGCCCCAGCATTTT. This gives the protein CARYLSNQPQHF.

In nucleotides, the CDR3 is TGTGCCAGCTCACCTCCGGGGGAGACCCAGTACTTC. This encodes CASSPPGETQYF. The rearrangement uses TRBV18 and TRBJ2-5, with a possible D match to TRBD2 (5 bases). CDR3 length equals 12 residues. V lost 3 bases and J lost 5, with 7 bases in between. Germline values: CDR1 KGHSH, CDR2 LQKENI.

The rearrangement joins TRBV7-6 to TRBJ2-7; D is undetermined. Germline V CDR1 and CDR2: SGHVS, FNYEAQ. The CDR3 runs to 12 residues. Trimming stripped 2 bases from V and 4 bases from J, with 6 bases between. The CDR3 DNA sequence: TGTGCCAGCAGCTTAAACGTGTACGAGCAGTACTTC. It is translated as CASSLNVYEQYF.

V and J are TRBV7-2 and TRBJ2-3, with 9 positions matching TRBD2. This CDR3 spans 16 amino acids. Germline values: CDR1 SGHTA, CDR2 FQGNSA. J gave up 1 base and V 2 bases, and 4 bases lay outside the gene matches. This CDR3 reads CASSLNAGGRTDTQYF. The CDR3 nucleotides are TGTGCCAGCAGCTTAAATGCGGGGGGGCGCACAGATACGCAGTATTTT.

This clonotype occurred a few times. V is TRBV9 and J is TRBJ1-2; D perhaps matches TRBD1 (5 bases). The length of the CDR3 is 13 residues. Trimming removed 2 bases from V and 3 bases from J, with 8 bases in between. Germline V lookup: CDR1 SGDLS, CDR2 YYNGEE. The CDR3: CASSVGGDYGYTF. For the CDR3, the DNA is TGTGCCAGCAGCGTCGGGGGGGACTATGGCTACACCTTC.

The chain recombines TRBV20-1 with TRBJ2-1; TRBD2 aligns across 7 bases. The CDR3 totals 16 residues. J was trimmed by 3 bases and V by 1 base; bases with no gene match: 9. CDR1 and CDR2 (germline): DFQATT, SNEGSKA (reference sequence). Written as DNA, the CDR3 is TGCAGTGCTAGAGGCCCGCCTAGCGGCCTCTACAATGAGCAGTTCTTC. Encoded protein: CSARGPPSGLYNEQFF.

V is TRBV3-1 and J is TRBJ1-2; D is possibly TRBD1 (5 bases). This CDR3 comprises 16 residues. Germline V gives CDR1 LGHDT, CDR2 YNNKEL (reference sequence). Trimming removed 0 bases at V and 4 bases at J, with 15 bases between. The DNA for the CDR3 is TGTGCCAGCAGCCAAGATGCGGGGCCTCCTACCTATGGCTACACCTTC. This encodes CASSQDAGPPTYGYTF.

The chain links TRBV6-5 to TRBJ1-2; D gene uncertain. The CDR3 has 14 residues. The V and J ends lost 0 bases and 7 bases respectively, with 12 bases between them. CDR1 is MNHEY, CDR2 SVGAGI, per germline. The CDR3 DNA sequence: TGTGCCAGCAGTTACTCGGTGTTCGACCTTGGCTACACCTTC. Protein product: CASSYSVFDLGYTF.

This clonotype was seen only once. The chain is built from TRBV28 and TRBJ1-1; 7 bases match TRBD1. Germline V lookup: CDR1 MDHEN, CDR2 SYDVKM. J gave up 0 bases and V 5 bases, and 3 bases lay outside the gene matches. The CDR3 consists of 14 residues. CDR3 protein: CASSRDSLNTEAFF. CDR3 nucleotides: TGTGCCAGCAGTCGGGACAGCTTGAACACTGAAGCTTTCTTT.

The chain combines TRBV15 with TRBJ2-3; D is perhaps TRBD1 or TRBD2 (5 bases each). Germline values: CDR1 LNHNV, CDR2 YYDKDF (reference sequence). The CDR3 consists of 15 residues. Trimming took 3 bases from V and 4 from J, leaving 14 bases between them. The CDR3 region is CATSSDAGSADTQYF. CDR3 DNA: TGTGCCACCAGCAGTGATGCAGGGAGTGCAGATACGCAGTATTTT. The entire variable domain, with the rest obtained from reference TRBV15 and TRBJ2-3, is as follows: DAMVIQNPRYQVTQFGKPVTLSCSQTLNHNVMYWYQQKSSQAPKLLFHYYDKDFNNEADTPDNFQSRRPNTSFCFLDIRSPGLGDTAMYLCATSSDAGSADTQYFGPGTRLTVL.

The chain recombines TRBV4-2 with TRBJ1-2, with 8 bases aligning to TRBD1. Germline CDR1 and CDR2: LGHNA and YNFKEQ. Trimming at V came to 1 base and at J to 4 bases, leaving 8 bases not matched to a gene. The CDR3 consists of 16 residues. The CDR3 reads CASSQVRPDRVYGYTF. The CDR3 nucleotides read TGTGCCAGCAGCCAAGTCAGGCCGGACAGGGTCTATGGCTACACCTTC.

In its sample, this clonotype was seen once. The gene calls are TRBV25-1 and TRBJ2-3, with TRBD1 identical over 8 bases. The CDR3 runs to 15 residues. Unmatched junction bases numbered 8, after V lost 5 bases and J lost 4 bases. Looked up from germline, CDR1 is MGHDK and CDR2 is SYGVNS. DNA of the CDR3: TGTGCCAGCAGTTTTCCAGGGGGCGGCGCAGATACGCAGTATTTT. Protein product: CASSFPGGGADTQYF.

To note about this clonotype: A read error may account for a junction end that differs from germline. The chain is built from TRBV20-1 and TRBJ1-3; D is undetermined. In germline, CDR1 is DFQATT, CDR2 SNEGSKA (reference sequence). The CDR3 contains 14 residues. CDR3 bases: TGCAGTGCTAGAGATATGGAGTCTGGAATCACCATATATTTT. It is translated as CSARDMESGITIYF.

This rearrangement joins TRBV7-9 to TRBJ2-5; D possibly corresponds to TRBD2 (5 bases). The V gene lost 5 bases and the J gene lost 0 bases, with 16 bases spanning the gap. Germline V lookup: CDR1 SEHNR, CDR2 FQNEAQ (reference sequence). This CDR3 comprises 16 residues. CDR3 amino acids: CASSRVRGKDQETQYF. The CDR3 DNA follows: TGTGCCAGCAGCCGGGTCCGGGGTAAGGACCAAGAGACCCAGTACTTC.

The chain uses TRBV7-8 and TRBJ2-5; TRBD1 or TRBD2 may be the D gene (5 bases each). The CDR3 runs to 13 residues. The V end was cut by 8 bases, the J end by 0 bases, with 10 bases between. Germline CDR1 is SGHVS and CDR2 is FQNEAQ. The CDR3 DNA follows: TGTGCCAGCCCGGGGCCGTACCAAGAGACCCAGTACTTC. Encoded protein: CASPGPYQETQYF.

DNA of the CDR3: TGCAGCGTCGTCAGTCCCACTGGCTATGGCTACACCTTC. It codes for CSVVSPTGYGYTF. The chain carries TRBV29-1 and TRBJ1-2; unclear D gene. The germline V gene has CDR1 SQVTM and CDR2 ANQGSEA. CDR3 length equals 13 residues. V lost 6 bases to trimming and J lost 4 bases, with 15 bases between them.

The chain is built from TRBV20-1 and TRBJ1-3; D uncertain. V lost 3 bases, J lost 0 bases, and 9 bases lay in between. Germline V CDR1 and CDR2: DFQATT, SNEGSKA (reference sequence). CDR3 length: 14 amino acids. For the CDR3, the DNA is TGCAGTGCTAGGAACACTATCTCTGGAAACACCATATATTTT. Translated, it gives CSARNTISGNTIYF.

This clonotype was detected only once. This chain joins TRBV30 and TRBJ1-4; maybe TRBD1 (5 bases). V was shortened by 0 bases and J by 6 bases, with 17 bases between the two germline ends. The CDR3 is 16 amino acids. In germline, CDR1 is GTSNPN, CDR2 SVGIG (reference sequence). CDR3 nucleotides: TGTGCCTGGAGTGTCTGGGGGGAGTCTGGGTATGAAAAACTGTTTTTT. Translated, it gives CAWSVWGESGYEKLFF. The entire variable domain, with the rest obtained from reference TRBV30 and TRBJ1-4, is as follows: SQTIHQWPATLVQPVGSPLSLECTVEGTSNPNLYWYRQAAGRGLQLLFYSVGIGQISSEVPQNLSASRPQDRQFILSSKKLLLSDSGFYLCAWSVWGESGYEKLFFGSGTQLSVL.

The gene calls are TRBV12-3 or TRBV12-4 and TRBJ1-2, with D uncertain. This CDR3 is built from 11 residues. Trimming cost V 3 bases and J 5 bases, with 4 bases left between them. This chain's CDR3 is CASSFPYGYTF. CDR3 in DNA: TGTGCCAGCAGTTTTCCTTATGGCTACACCTTC.

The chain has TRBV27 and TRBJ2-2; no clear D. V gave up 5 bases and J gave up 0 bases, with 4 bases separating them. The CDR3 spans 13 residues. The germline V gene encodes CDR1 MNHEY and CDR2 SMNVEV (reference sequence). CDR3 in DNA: TGTGCCAGCAGTATCGCGAACACCGGGGAGCTGTTTTTT. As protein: CASSIANTGELFF.

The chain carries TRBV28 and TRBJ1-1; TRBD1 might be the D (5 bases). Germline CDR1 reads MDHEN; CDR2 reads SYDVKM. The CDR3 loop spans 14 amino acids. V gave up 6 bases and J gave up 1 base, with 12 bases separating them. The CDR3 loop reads CASSAYRSNTEAFF. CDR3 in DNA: TGTGCCAGCAGCGCCTACAGGTCGAACACTGAAGCTTTCTTT.

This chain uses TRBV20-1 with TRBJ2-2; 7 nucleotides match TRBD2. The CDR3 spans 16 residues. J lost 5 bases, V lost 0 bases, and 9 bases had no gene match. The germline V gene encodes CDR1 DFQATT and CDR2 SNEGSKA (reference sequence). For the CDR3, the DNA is TGCAGTGCTAGAGACGAGACTAGCCGGATGACCGGGGAGCTGTTTTTT. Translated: CSARDETSRMTGELFF.

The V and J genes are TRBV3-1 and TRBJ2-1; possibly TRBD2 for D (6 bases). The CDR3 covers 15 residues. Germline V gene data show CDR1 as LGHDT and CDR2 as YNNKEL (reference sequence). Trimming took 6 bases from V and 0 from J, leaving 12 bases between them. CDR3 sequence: CASSHRDSSYNEQFF. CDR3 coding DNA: TGTGCCAGCAGTCACCGGGACTCCTCCTACAATGAGCAGTTCTTC.

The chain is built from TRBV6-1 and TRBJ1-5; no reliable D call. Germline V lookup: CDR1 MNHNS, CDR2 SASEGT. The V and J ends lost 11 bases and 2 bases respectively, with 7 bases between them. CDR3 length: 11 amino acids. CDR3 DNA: TGTGCCGGAGGCGGCAATCAGCCCCAGCATTTT. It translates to CAGGGNQPQHF.

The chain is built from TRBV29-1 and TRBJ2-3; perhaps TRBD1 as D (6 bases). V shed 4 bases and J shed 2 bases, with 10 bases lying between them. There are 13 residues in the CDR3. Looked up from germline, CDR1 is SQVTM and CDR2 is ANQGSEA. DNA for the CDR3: TGCAGCGTTGCCGGACAGACCACAGATACGCAGTATTTT. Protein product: CSVAGQTTDTQYF.

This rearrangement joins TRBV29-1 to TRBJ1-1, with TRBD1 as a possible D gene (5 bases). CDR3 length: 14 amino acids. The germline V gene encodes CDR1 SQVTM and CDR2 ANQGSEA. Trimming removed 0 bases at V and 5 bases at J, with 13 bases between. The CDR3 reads CSVEDQGMWTEAFF. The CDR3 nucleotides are TGCAGCGTTGAAGATCAGGGAATGTGGACTGAAGCTTTCTTT.

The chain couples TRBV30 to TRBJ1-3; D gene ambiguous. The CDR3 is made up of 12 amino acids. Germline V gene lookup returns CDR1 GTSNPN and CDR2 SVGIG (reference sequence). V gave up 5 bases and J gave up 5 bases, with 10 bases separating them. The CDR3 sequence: CAWFGLRNTIYF. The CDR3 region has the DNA TGTGCCTGGTTCGGCCTGAGAAACACCATATATTTT.

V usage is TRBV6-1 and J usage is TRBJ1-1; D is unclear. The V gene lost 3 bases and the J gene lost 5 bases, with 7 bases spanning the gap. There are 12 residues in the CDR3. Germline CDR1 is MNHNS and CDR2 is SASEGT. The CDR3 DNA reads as TGTGCCAGCAGTGACGGAGCGACTGAAGCTTTCTTT. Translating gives CASSDGATEAFF.